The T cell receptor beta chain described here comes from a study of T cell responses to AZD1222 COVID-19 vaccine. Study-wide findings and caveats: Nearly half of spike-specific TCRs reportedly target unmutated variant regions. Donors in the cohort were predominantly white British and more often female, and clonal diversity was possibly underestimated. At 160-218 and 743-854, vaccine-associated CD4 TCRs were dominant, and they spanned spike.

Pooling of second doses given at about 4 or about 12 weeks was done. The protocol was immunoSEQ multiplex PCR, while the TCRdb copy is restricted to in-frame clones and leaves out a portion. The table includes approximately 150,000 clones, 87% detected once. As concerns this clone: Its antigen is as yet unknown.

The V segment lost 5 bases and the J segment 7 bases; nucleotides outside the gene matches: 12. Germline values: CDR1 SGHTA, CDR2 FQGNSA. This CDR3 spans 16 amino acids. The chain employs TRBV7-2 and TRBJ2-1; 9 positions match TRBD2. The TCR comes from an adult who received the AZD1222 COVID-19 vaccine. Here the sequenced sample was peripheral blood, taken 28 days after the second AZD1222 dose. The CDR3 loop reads CASSLQAGGERNEQFF. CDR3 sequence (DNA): TGTGCCAGCAGCCTCCAAGCGGGGGGCGAACGGAATGAGCAGTTCTTC.